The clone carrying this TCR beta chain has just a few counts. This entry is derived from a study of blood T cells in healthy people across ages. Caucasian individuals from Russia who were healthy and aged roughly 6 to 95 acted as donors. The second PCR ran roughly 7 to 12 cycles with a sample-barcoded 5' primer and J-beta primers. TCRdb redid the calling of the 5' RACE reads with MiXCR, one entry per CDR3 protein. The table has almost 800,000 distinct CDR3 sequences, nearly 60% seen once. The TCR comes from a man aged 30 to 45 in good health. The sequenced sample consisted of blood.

The DNA for the CDR3 is TGCGCCAGCAGCCCCTTTAGCGGGGATACCTACGAGCAGTACTTC. Translated, it gives CASSPFSGDTYEQYF. The chain carries TRBV4-1 and TRBJ2-7, with 8 nucleotides matching TRBD2. Germline loops: CDR1 MGHRA, CDR2 YSYEKL. V was clipped by 4 bases and J by 2 bases; unmatched bases: 7. CDR3 length: 15 amino acids.